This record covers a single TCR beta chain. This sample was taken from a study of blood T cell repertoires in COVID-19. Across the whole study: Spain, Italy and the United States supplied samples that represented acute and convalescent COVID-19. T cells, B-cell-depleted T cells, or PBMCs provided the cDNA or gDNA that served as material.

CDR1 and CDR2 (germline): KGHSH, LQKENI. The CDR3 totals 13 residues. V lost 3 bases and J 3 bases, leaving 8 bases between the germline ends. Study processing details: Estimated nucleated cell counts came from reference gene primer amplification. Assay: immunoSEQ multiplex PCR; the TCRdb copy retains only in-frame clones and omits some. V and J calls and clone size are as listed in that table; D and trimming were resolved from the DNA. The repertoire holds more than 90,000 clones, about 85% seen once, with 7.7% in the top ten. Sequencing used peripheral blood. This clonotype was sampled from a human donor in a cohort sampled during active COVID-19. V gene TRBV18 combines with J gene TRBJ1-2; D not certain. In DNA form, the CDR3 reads TGTGCCAGCTCACCCGCCGGGGACTATGGCTACACCTTC. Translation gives CASSPAGDYGYTF.